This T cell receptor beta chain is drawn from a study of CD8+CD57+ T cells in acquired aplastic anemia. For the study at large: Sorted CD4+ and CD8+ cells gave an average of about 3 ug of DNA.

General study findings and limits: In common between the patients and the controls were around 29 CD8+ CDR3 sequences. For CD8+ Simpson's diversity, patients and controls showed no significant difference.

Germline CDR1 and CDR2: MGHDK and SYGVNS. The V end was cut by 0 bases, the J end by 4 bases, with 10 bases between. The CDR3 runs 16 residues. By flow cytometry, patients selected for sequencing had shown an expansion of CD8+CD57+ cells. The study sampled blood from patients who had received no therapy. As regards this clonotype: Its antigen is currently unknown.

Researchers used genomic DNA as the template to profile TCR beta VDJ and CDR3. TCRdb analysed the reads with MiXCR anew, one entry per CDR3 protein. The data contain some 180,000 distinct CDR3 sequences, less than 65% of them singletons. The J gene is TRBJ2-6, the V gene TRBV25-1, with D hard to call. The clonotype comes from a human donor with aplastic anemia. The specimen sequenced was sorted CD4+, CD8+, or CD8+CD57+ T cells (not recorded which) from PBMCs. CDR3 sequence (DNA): TGTGCCAGCAGTGAATATAGTGGAGCCGGGGCCAACGTCCTGACTTTC. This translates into CASSEYSGAGANVLTF.